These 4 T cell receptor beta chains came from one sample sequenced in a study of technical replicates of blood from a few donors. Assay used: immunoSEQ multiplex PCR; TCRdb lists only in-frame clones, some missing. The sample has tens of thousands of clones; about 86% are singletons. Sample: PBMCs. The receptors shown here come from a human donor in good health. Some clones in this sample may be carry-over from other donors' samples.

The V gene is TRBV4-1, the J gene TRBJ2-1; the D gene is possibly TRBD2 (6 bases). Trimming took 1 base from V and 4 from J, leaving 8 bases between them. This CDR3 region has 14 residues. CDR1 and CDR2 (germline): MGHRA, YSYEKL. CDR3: CASSQVGGYNEQFF. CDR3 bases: TGCGCCAGCAGCCAAGTGGGGGGATACAATGAGCAGTTCTTC.

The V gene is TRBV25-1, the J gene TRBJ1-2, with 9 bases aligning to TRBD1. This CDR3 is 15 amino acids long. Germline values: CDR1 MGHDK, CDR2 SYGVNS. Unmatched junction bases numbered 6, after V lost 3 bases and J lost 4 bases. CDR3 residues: CASSDPGTGFYGYTF. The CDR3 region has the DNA TGTGCCAGCAGTGATCCCGGGACAGGGTTCTATGGCTACACCTTC.

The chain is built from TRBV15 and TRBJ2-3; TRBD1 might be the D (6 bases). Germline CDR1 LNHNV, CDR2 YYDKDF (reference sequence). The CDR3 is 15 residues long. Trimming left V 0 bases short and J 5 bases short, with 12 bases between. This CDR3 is CATSRDSTGQDTQYF. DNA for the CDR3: TGTGCCACCAGCAGAGACTCAACAGGGCAAGATACGCAGTATTTT.

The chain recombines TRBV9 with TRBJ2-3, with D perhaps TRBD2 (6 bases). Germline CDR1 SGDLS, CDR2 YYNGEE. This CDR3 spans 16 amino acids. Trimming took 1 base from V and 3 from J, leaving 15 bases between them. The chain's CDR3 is CASSVSFGSRTDTQYF. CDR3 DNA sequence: TGTGCCAGCAGCGTATCCTTCGGGAGTCGGACAGATACGCAGTATTTT.